Listed here is a single T cell receptor (beta chain). Its specificity is not known. These data belong to a study of cytomegalovirus exposure and HLA in healthy donors. General observations from the study: What a later analysis reportedly showed was that an Asian-associated ancestry cluster had fewer N-insertions than the roughly 700-donor mean. Within an earlier analysis, most TCR beta V segments proved productive either about 87% or about 30% of the time. Across donors, most TCRs were seen rarely, yet some public ones were widespread. Later on, analysis showed that most CMV-associated TCR beta chains appeared to be HLA-restricted.

Primers: 60 Vbeta forward and 13 Jbeta reverse. Repertoires were generated with immunoSEQ multiplex PCR, while TCRdb's copy carries only in-frame clones and drops some. This sample carries some 150,000 clones, approximately 68% of them seen once, and the ten largest clones take approximately 2%. With 4 bases removed from V and 0 bases from J, the gap between germline ends came to 13 bases. Germline CDR1 is SGHDT and CDR2 is YYEEEE. This CDR3 region has 15 residues. The chain links TRBV5-6 to TRBJ1-2; tentatively, D is TRBD1 (6 bases). The source material was PBMCs. The clonotype was recovered from a man aged 40-50 years in good health and CMV-seronegative. The CDR3 here is CASSTRQATNYGYTF. CDR3 nucleotide sequence: TGTGCCAGCAGCACCAGACAGGCGACTAACTATGGCTACACCTTC. The whole variable domain, filled in from reference TRBV5-6 and TRBJ1-2, reads DAGVTQSPTHLIKTRGQQVTLRCSPKSGHDTVSWYQQALGQGPQFIFQYYEEEERQRGNFPDRFSGHQFPNYSSELNVNALLLGDSALYLCASSTRQATNYGYTFGSGTRLTVV.